This T cell receptor beta chain was identified in a study of OX40 agonist ivuxolimab in advanced cancers. Study-level results: Some of the lowest clonal expansion was seen in partial responders at 0.1-3.0 mg/kg.

The repertoire was sequenced with immunoSEQ multiplex PCR; TCRdb's copy has only in-frame clones and lacks some. The data show some 27,000 clones, approximately 90% seen once. As to this clone: Its target is not known. A single base separates this from a much larger clone, so it may be a read error.

V was pared by 5 bases and J by 3 bases, with 9 bases between. This CDR3 has 13 amino acids. Germline V gene data show CDR1 as SGHRS and CDR2 as YFSETQ. The material was CD4+ or CD8+ T cells sorted from blood, obtained in a trial of the OX40 agonist ivuxolimab. This receptor was taken from an adult with an advanced solid tumor such as melanoma, head and neck, liver or kidney cancer. V gene TRBV5-1 combines with J gene TRBJ2-1, with TRBD2 as a possible D gene (5 bases). The CDR3 protein is CASSADFYNEQFF. The CDR3 coding sequence is TGCGCCAGCAGTGCGGACTTCTACAATGAGCAGTTCTTC.